This T cell receptor beta chain was captured in a study of response to subunit inactivated influenza vaccine. Each CDR3 protein is one row after TCRdb ran MiXCR on the RT-PCR reads. Of just under 550,000 distinct CDR3 sequences listed, under 30% are singletons. These same data were also listed under a study on T cells expressing NK-cell markers. As that study records: Synthesis of TCR beta cDNA relied on 5'RACE template switching carrying UMIs. Sorted CD3+CD56-NKG2C+, CD3+CD56+NKG2C- and CD3+CD56+NKG2C+ T cells were the source of the TCR beta repertoires. Eight donors were sequenced, of whom seven were HCMV-seropositive, while the remaining one was HCMV-seronegative. Sorting was limited to alpha-beta TCR-expressing T cells with an anti-gamma-delta TCR antibody in several experiments. These clonotypes also led the CD3+CD56-NKG2C+ fraction in several donors.

The material sequenced was CD4+ T cells sorted from PBMCs, taken approximately 12 days after vaccination. The origin of this receptor is a man aged 50 to 60 who received an inactivated influenza vaccine.

CDR3 sequence (DNA): TGTGCCAGCAGCCAAGATTTTACAGGGGGCCCCTACAATGAGCAGTTCTTC. This codes for CASSQDFTGGPYNEQFF. This chain joins TRBV3-1 and TRBJ2-1; TRBD1 agrees at 9 bases. J gave up 2 bases and V 0 bases, and 5 bases lay outside the gene matches. CDR3 length: 17 amino acids. The germline V gene has CDR1 LGHDT and CDR2 YNNKEL (reference sequence).